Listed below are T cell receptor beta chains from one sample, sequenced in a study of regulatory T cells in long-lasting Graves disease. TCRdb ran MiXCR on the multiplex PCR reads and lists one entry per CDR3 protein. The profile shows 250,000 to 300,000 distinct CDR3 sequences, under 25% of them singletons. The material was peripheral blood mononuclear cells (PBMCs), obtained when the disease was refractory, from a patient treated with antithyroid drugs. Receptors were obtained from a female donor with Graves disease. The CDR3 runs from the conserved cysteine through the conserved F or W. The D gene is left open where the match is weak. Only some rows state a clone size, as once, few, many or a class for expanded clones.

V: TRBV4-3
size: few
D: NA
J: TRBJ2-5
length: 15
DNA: TGCGCCAGCAGCCAAGATGGGGGGACCCAAGAGACCCAGTACTTC
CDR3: CASSQDGGTQETQYF

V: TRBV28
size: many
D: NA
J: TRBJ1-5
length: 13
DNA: TGTGCCAGCAGTTTATACGGCAATCAGCCCCAGCATTTT
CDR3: CASSLYGNQPQHF

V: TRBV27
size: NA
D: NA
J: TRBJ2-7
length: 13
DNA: TGTGCCAGCAGTTATGGAACGCTCTACGAGCAGTACTTC
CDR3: CASSYGTLYEQYF

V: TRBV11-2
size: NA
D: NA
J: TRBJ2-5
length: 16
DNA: TGTGCCAGCAGCTTAGATATCACCTACCCTCAAGAGACCCAGTACTTC
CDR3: CASSLDITYPQETQYF

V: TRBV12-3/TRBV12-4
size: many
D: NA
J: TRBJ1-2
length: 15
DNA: TGTGCCAGCAGTTTCGGCCTGGGACTGATGTATGGCTACACCTTC
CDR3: CASSFGLGLMYGYTF

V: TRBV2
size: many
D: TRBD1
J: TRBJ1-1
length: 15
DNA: TGTGCCAGCAGAACCCAGACAGGGGAGAACACTGAAGCTTTCTTT
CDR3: CASRTQTGENTEAFF

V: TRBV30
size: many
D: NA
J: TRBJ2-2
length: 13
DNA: TGTGCCTGGGTGCCAGGGTACACCGGGGAGCTGTTTTTT
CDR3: CAWVPGYTGELFF

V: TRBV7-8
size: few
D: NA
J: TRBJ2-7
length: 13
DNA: TGTGCCAGCAGCTCGGACTACTCCTACGAGCAGTACTTC
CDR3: CASSSDYSYEQYF

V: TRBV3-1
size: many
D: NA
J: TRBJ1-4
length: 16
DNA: TGTGCCAGCAGCCAAGAGGGGCAGGGATCACGGGAAAAACTGTTTTTT
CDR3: CASSQEGQGSREKLFF

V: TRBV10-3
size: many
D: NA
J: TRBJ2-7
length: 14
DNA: TGTGCCATCAGTGAGCAACAGGCCCGCTACGAGCAGTACTTC
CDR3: CAISEQQARYEQYF

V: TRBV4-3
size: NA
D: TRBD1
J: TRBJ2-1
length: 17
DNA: TGCGCCAGCAGCCAAGCCTTGGGACAGGGCCTCTACAATGAGCAGTTCTTC
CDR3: CASSQALGQGLYNEQFF

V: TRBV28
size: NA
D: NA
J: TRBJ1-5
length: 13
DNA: TGTGCCAGCAGTTTACCGGGGTGGCAGCCCCAGCATTTT
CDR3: CASSLPGWQPQHF

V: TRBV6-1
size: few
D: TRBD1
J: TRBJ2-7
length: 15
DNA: TGTGCCAGCAGAAACCGGGACAGGGGGTTTTACGAGCAGTACTTC
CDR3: CASRNRDRGFYEQYF

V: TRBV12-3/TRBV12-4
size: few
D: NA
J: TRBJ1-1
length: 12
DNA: TGTGCCAGCTTCATCAGGGACACTGAAGCTTTCTTT
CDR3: CASFIRDTEAFF

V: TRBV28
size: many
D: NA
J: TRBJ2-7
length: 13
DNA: TGTGCCAGCCTTAAGGACAGATCTAGCGAGCAGTACTTC
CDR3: CASLKDRSSEQYF

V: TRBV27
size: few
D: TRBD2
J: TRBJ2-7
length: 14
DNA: TGTGCCAGCAGTATGACTAGCGGTCCGTTCGAGCAGTACTTC
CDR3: CASSMTSGPFEQYF

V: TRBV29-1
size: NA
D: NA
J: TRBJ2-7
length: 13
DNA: TGCAGCGTTGAAGATGTGGAGGATGGGGAGCAGTACTTC
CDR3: CSVEDVEDGEQYF

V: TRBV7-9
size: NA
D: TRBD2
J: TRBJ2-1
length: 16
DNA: TGTGCCAGCAGCATGCCAAGACTAGCGGGAGGGAATGAGCAGTTCTTC
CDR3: CASSMPRLAGGNEQFF

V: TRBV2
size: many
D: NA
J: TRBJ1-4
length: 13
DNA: TGTGCCAGCAGGACAGGCCCTAATGAAAAACTGTTTTTT
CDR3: CASRTGPNEKLFF

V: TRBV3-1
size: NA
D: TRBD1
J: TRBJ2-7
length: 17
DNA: TGTGCCAGCAGCCATGTGGGACAGGGTTTCCCCCCCTACGAGCAGTACTTC
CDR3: CASSHVGQGFPPYEQYF

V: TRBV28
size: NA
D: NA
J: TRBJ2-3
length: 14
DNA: TGTGCCAGCTTTCAAAGCCCTAAAACATCTACGCAGTATTTT
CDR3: CASFQSPKTSTQYF

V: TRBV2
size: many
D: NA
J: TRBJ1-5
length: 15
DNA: TGTGCCAGCACCCAAATACAGGGTCGCAATCAGCCCCAGCATTTT
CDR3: CASTQIQGRNQPQHF

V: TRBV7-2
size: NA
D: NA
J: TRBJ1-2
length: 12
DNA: TGTGCCAGCACCAACTCGGGGAATGGCTACACCTTC
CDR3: CASTNSGNGYTF

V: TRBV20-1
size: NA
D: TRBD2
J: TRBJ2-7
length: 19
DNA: TGCAGTGCTAGGGGGGGGGGACTAGCGGGGTACTTCTCATCCTACGAGCAGTACTTC
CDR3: CSARGGGLAGYFSSYEQYF

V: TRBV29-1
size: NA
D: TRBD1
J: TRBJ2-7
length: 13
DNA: TGCAGCGTTGAGGGGGACAGCTCATACGAGCAGTACTTC
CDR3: CSVEGDSSYEQYF

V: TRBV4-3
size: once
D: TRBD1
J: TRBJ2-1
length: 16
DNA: TGCGCCAGCAGCCAAGAGTCCGGGACAGCTGGAAATGAGCAGTTCTTC
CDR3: CASSQESGTAGNEQFF

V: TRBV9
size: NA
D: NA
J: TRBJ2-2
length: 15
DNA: TGTGCCAGCAGCGTAGAACCAGTGAACACCGGGGAGCTGTTTTTT
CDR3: CASSVEPVNTGELFF

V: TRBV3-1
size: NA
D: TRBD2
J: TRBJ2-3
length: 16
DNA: TGTGCCAGCAGCCCTCCTAGCGGGAGAACGACAGATACGCAGTATTTT
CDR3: CASSPPSGRTTDTQYF

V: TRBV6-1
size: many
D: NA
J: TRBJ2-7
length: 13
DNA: TGTGCCAGCACAGGTGGCGGGATCTACGAGCAGTACTTC
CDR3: CASTGGGIYEQYF

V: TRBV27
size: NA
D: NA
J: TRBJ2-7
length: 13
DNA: TGTGCCAGCAGTCCGGGGCCTCGCGGGGAGCAGTACTTC
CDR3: CASSPGPRGEQYF

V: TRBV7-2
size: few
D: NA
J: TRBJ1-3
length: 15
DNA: TGTGCCAGCAGCCCCGGCCGGGGTTGGGGAAACACCATATATTTT
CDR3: CASSPGRGWGNTIYF

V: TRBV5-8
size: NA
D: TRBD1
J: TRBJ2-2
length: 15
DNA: TGTGCCAACCCACTTACAGGGGCGAACACCGGGGAGCTGTTTTTT
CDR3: CANPLTGANTGELFF

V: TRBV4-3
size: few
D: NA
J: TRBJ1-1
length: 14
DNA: TGCGCCAGCAGCCAAGGGCAGCTTCTCCAGGGGGCTTTCTTT
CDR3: CASSQGQLLQGAFF

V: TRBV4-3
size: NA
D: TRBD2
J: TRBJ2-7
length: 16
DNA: TGCGCCAGCAGCCAAGGAGGAGGACTAGCGGGGGGCGAGCAGTACTTC
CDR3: CASSQGGGLAGGEQYF

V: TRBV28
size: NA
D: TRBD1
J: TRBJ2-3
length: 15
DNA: TGTGCCAGCAGCACGACAGGGGGCGGCACAGATACGCAGTATTTT
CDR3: CASSTTGGGTDTQYF

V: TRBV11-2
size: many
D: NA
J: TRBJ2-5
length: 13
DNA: TGTGCCAGCAGCTTGACGGGCAAAGAGACCCAGTACTTC
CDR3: CASSLTGKETQYF

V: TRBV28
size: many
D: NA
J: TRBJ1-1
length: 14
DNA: TGTGCCAGCAGTTTATCCGAAAGGGACACTGAAGCTTTCTTT
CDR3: CASSLSERDTEAFF

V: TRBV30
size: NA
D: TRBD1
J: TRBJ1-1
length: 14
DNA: TGTGCCTGGAGTGCCGGACAGGGAGGGGGTGAAGCTTTCTTT
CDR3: CAWSAGQGGGEAFF

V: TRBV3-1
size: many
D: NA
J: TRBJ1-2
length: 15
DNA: TGTGCCAGCAGCCAAGATCTGACACGGAGCTATGGCTACACCTTC
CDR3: CASSQDLTRSYGYTF

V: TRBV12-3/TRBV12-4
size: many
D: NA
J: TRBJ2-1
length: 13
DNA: TGTGCCAGCCTAGCCCCCCCCCTCAGTGAGCAGTTCTTC
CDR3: CASLAPPLSEQFF

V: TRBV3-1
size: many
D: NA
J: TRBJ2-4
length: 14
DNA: TGTGCCAGCAGCCAAAGGGACGGACAAAACATTCAGTACTTC
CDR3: CASSQRDGQNIQYF

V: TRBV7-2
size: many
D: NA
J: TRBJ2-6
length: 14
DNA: TGTGCCAGCAGTTTAGACTCTGGGGCCAACGTCCTGACTTTC
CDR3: CASSLDSGANVLTF

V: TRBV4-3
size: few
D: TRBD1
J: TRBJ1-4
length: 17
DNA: TGCGCCAGCAGCCAAGAAGGGACAGGGATGGGTAATGAAAAACTGTTTTTT
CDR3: CASSQEGTGMGNEKLFF